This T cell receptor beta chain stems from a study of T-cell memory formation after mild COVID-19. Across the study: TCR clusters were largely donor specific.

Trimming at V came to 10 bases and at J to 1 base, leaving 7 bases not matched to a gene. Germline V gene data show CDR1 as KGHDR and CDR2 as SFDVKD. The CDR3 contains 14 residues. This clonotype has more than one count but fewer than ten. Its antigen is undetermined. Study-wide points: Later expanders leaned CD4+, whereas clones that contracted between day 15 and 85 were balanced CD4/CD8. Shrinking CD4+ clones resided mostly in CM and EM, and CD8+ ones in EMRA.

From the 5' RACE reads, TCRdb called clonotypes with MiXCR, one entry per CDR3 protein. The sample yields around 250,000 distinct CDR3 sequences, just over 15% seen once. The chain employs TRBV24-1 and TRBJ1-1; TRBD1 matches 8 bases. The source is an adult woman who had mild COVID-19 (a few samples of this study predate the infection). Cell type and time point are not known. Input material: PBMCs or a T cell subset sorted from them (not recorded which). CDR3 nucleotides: TGTGCCACGGCAGGGGGCCCGAAGAACACTGAAGCTTTCTTT. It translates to CATAGGPKNTEAFF.